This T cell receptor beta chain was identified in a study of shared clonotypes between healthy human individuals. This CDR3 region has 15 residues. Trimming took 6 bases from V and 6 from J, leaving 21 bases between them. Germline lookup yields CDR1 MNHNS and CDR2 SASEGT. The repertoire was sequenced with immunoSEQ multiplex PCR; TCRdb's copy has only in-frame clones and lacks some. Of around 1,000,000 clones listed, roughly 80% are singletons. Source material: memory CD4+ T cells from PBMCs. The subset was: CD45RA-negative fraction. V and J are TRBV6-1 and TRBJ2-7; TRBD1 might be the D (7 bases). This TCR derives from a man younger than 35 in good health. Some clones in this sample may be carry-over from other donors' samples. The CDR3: CASRQPLTGTGEQYF. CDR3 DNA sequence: TGTGCCAGCAGACAACCTCTGACAGGGACTGGCGAGCAGTACTTC.